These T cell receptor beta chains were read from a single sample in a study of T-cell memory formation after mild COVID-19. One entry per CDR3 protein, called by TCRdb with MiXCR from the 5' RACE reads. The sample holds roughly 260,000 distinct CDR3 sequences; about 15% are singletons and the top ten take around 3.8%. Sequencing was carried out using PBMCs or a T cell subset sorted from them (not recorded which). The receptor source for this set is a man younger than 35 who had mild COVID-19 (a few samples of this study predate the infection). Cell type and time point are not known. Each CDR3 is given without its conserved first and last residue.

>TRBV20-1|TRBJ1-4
SASRQVVEKLF
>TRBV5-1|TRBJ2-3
ASSLVVGGAGATDTQY
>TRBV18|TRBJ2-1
ASSPLQGDFNEQF
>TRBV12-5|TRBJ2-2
ASGFFPGELF
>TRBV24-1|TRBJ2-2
ATSESGANTGELF
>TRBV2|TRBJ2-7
ASSPGSS
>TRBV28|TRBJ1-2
ASSPGQPTYGYT
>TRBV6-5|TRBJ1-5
ASSRGGSNQPQH
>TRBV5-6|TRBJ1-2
ASSLVPFYGYT
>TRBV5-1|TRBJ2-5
ASSWNGIQETQY
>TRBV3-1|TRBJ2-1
ASSQIPRDRAF
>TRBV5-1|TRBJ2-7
ASSPPGADEQY
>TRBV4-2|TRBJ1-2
ASSQETQNGYT
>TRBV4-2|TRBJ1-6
ASSSRMDVPGPLH
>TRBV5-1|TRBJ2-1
ASSLGVGGPIYNEQF
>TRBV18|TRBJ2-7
ASSPPTLSSYEQY